This passage covers 18 T cell receptor beta chains from one sample sequenced in a study of control samples from healthy donors and cancer patients. The protocol was immunoSEQ multiplex PCR, while the TCRdb copy is restricted to in-frame clones and leaves out a portion. The repertoire holds about 130,000 clones, with roughly 84% as singletons. Source material: blood. These receptors were collected from a man aged 18-30 years in good health.

CDR3 amino acids: CASSQDPGYAEAFF. CDR3 nucleotides: TGCGCCAGCAGCCAAGATCCGGGTTACGCTGAAGCTTTCTTT. The chain couples TRBV4-1 to TRBJ1-1; D is unclear. Looked up from germline, CDR1 is MGHRA and CDR2 is YSYEKL. The CDR3 consists of 14 residues. Trimming removed 0 bases from V and 6 bases from J, with 11 bases in between.

This chain links TRBV2 with TRBJ1-2; D not certain. The CDR3 has 14 amino acids. V gave up 2 bases and J gave up 4 bases, with 11 bases separating them. Germline V gene sequence: CDR1 SNHLY, CDR2 FYNNEI. The DNA for the CDR3 is TGTGCCAGCAGTGAAATACGGAGCTTCTATGGCTACACCTTC. Residues: CASSEIRSFYGYTF.

The genes are TRBV12-5 and TRBJ2-7, with no clear D. Germline lookup yields CDR1 LGHNT and CDR2 FRNRAP. The CDR3 has 14 amino acids. The V and J ends lost 1 base and 2 bases respectively, with 9 bases between them. The CDR3 reads CASGLEAGPYEQYF. CDR3 nucleotide sequence: TGTGCTAGTGGTTTGGAGGCCGGGCCCTACGAGCAGTACTTC.

The chain carries TRBV6-1 and TRBJ2-7, with D perhaps assigned TRBD1 or TRBD2 (5 bases each). The CDR3 consists of 18 residues. Deletions cut 2 bases from V and 0 bases from J, with 20 bases between. The germline V gene has CDR1 MNHNS and CDR2 SASEGT. CDR3 nucleotides: TGTGCCAGCAGTGAAAGAGGGGTCGGGCGGTTCTCCTCCTACGAGCAGTACTTC. Translating gives CASSERGVGRFSSYEQYF.

The CDR3 region is CASSNICLGGGTEAFF. The CDR3 DNA is TGTGCCAGTAGTAACATATGTTTAGGGGGGGGAACTGAAGCTTTCTTT. The chain employs TRBV19 and TRBJ1-1, with a possible D match to TRBD1 (6 bases). This CDR3 spans 16 amino acids. CDR1 is LNHDA, CDR2 SQIVND, per germline (reference sequence). Trimming took off 4 bases at V and 5 bases at J, with 20 bases between the two ends. Using reference TRBV19 and TRBJ1-1 for the parts outside the CDR3, the full variable domain is DGGITQSPKYLFRKEGQNVTLSCEQNLNHDAMYWYRQDPGQGLRLIYYSQIVNDFQKGDIAEGYSVSREKKESFPLTVTSAQKNPTAFYLCASSNICLGGGTEAFFGQGTRLTVV.

The chain has TRBV9 and TRBJ2-1; D is perhaps TRBD2 (6 bases). Germline values: CDR1 SGDLS, CDR2 YYNGEE. The CDR3 consists of 16 residues. The V end was cut by 0 bases, the J end by 9 bases, with 19 bases between. CDR3: CASSVEGSGRWGEQFF. CDR3 DNA: TGTGCCAGCAGCGTAGAGGGGAGCGGGCGGTGGGGTGAGCAGTTCTTC. The variable domain in full, completed from reference TRBV9 and TRBJ2-1, reads DSGVTQTPKHLITATGQRVTLRCSPRSGDLSVYWYQQSLDQGLQFLIQYYNGEERAKGNILERFSAQQFPDLHSELNLSSLELGDSALYFCASSVEGSGRWGEQFFGPGTRLTVL.

The table lists this clone with a count of one. The V gene is TRBV10-3, the J gene TRBJ2-1, with D possibly matching TRBD2 (6 bases). V dropped 6 bases and J dropped 6 bases, with 18 bases sitting between them. Germline V CDR1 and CDR2: ENHRY, SYGVKD. The CDR3 has 15 amino acids. CDR3 bases: TGTGCCATCAGCCCCCGGGTAGAGGGACTCAATGAGCAGTTCTTC. Its translation: CAISPRVEGLNEQFF.

The genes are TRBV7-2 and TRBJ1-3; D may be TRBD1 (5 bases). V was cut by 2 bases and J by 1 base, with 18 bases left in between. CDR1 SGHTA and CDR2 FQGNSA come from the germline V gene. The CDR3 is 18 residues long. The chain's CDR3 is CASSLRPGLKVSGNTIYF. CDR3 DNA sequence: TGTGCCAGCAGCTTACGGCCAGGGCTGAAAGTTTCTGGAAACACCATATATTTT.

The rearrangement joins TRBV19 to TRBJ2-1, with unresolved D. The CDR3 contains 15 residues. Trimming cost V 2 bases and J 0 bases, with 8 bases left between them. Germline loops: CDR1 LNHDA, CDR2 SQIVND (reference sequence). The CDR3 reads CASSISVSSYNEQFF. CDR3 nucleotide sequence: TGTGCCAGTAGTATATCCGTGAGCTCCTACAATGAGCAGTTCTTC.

This sequence joins TRBV7-9 and TRBJ2-2; the D gene is possibly TRBD2 (6 bases). Germline V lookup: CDR1 SEHNR, CDR2 FQNEAQ (reference sequence). The CDR3 sequence is 14 residues long. Trimming shortened V by 3 bases and J by 4 bases, and 9 bases separated the two germline ends. The CDR3 region is CASSFSGRTGELFF. CDR3 nucleotides: TGTGCCAGCAGCTTTAGCGGCCGCACCGGGGAGCTGTTTTTT.

The chain uses TRBV10-3 and TRBJ1-1; 8 bases map to TRBD1. The CDR3 sequence is 13 residues long. Germline V gives CDR1 ENHRY, CDR2 SYGVKD. V shed 6 bases, J shed 4 bases, and the junction held 4 bases outside the gene matches. Written as DNA, the CDR3 is TGTGCCATCAGCCTGCAGGGGGCCACTGAAGCTTTCTTT. This sequence encodes CAISLQGATEAFF.

The chain employs TRBV5-1 and TRBJ2-7, with D unresolved. The CDR3 covers 12 residues. Looked up from germline, CDR1 is SGHRS and CDR2 is YFSETQ. Deletions cut 2 bases from V and 3 bases from J, with 6 bases between. CDR3 amino acids: CASSLTDYEQYF. Here the CDR3 DNA reads TGCGCCAGCAGCTTAACAGACTACGAGCAGTACTTC.

The chain carries TRBV5-6 and TRBJ1-2; D is unresolved. Germline V gene sequence: CDR1 SGHDT, CDR2 YYEEEE. The CDR3 has 13 amino acids. Trimming left V 5 bases short and J 2 bases short, with 10 bases between. The CDR3 loop is CASRIGLNYGYTF. The CDR3 DNA is TGTGCCAGCAGAATCGGACTCAACTATGGCTACACCTTC.

The chain has TRBV3-1 (or the pseudogene TRBV3-2) and TRBJ2-1, with 14 bases fitting TRBD2. Germline CDR1 LGHDT, CDR2 YNNKEL (reference sequence). This CDR3 is 18 amino acids long. With 4 bases clipped from V and 3 bases from J, the junction kept 8 bases outside the gene matches. CDR3 region: CASSLEKGLAGVYNEQFF. CDR3 DNA sequence: TGTGCCAGCAGCCTAGAGAAGGGACTAGCGGGAGTCTACAATGAGCAGTTCTTC.

This chain links TRBV10-3 with TRBJ2-1; D remains ambiguous. V was clipped by 4 bases and J by 8 bases, with 9 bases between them. Per germline, CDR1 ENHRY and CDR2 SYGVKD. This CDR3 is built from 12 residues. CDR3 sequence: CAISVREDEQFF. CDR3 coding DNA: TGTGCCATCAGTGTTAGAGAAGATGAGCAGTTCTTC.

The rearrangement links TRBV3-1 (or the pseudogene TRBV3-2) to TRBJ2-2; D gene uncertain. Deletions cut 1 base from V and 6 bases from J, with 6 bases between. This CDR3 spans 13 amino acids. The germline CDR1 and CDR2 sequences are LGHDT and YNNKEL (reference sequence). CDR3 residues: CASSQVGPGELFF. The CDR3 DNA reads as TGTGCCAGCAGCCAAGTGGGCCCCGGGGAGCTGTTTTTT.

V and J are TRBV11-3 and TRBJ2-1; D may be TRBD1 (6 bases). CDR3 length: 16 amino acids. Germline values: CDR1 SGHNT, CDR2 YENEEA. Trimming shortened V by 3 bases and J by 5 bases, and 17 bases separated the two germline ends. The CDR3 DNA follows: TGTGCCAGCAGCTTCTCCCGCCAGGGGCGGGACAATGAGCAGTTCTTC. Protein sequence: CASSFSRQGRDNEQFF.

This chain joins TRBV6-5 and TRBJ2-7; TRBD1 might be the D (6 bases). CDR3 size: 11 residues. CDR1 MNHEY and CDR2 SVGAGI come from the germline V gene. The V gene lost 7 bases and the J gene lost 4 bases, with 8 bases spanning the gap. The CDR3 DNA is TGTGCCAGCACCACAGGGTACGAGCAGTACTTC. Its protein is CASTTGYEQYF.